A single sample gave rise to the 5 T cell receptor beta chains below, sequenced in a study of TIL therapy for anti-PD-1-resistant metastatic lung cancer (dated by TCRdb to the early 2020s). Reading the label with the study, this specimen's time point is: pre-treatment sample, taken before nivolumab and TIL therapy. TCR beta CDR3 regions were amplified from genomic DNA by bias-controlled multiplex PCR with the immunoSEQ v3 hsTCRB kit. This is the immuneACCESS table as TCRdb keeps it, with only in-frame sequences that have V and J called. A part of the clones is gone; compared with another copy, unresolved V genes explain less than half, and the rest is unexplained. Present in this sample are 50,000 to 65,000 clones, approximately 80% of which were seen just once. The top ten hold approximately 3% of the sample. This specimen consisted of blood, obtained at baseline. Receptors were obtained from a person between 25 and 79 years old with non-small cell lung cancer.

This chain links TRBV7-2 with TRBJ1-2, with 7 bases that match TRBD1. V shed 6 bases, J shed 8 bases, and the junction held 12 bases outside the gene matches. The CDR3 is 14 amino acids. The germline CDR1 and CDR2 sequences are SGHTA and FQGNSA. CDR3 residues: CASRPGQTGQGYTF. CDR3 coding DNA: TGTGCCAGCAGACCCGGTCAGACAGGGCAAGGCTACACCTTC.

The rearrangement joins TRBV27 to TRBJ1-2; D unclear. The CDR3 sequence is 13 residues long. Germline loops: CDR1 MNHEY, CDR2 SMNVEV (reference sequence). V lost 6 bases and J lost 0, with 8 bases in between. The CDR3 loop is CASSTQTNYGYTF. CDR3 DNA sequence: TGTGCCAGCAGCACACAAACTAACTATGGCTACACCTTC.

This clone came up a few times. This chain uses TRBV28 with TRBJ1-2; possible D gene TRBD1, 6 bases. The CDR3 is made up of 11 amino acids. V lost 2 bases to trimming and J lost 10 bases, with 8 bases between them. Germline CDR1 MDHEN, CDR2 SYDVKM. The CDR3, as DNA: TGTGCCAGCAGTTTACAGGGGATCTACACCTTC. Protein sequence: CASSLQGIYTF.

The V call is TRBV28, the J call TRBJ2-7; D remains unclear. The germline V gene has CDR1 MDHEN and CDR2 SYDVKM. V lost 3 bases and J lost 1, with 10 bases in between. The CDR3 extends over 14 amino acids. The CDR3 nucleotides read TGTGCCAGCAGTTTGCCAGGAAAATCCTACGAGCAGTACTTC. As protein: CASSLPGKSYEQYF. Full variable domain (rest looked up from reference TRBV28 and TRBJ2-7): DVKVTQSSRYLVKRTGEKVFLECVQDMDHENMFWYRQDPGLGLRLIYFSYDVKMKEKGDIPEGYSVSREKKERFSLILESASTNQTSMYLCASSLPGKSYEQYFGPGTRLTVT.

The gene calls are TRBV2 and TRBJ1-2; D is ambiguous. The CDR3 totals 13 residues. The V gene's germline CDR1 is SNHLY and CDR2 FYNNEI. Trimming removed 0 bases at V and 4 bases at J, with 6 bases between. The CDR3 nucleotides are TGTGCCAGCAGTGAAGCGCCAGCCTATGGCTACACCTTC. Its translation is CASSEAPAYGYTF.